This TCR beta chain was identified during a study of PD-1 blockade in classical Hodgkin lymphoma. Findings of the study overall: Nivolumab starters within 1 year of ASCT were excluded.

Germline-derived CDR1 and CDR2 are LNHDA and SQIVND (reference sequence). The CDR3 loop spans 14 amino acids. The V and J ends lost 4 bases and 1 base respectively, with 11 bases between them. The patients all showed relapse after autologous stem cell transplantation, while their brentuximab vedotin exposure varied. To note about this clone: Antigen unknown.

The method was immunoSEQ multiplex PCR; TCRdb's version includes in-frame clones alone and lacks a portion of them. The sample records 6,000 to 6,500 clones, around 77% being singletons. This TCR derives from a human donor with classical Hodgkin lymphoma. The input for sequencing was peripheral blood mononuclear cells (PBMCs), taken at baseline. The rearrangement joins TRBV19 to TRBJ2-7; a weak D match, TRBD2 (6 bases). The chain's CDR3 is CASSSGGLSYEQYF. As DNA, the CDR3 is TGTGCCAGTAGTAGTGGGGGACTTTCCTACGAGCAGTACTTC.